What follows are 20 T cell receptor beta chains derived from one specimen sequenced in a study of spatial heterogeneity in lung cancer. Points from the study as a whole: Higher tumor mutation counts went along with higher counts of expanded intratumoral alpha and beta TCRs.

These receptors are not linked to any known antigen. TCRdb called the 5' RACE reads again in MiXCR, with one record for every CDR3 protein. The sample has about 3,000 distinct CDR3 sequences, 17% seen once; the top ten hold less than 15%. The time point here: sample taken at primary tumor resection. Sequences were derived from lung tumor tissue, sampled at surgery. Receptors were obtained from a male donor with early-stage non-small cell lung cancer.

This clonotype was seen many times. The CDR3 region is CASSHSGWGTGELFF. Written as DNA, the CDR3 is TGTGCCAGCAGCCACAGCGGATGGGGCACCGGGGAGCTGTTTTTT. The rearrangement links TRBV11-2 to TRBJ2-2; D is perhaps TRBD2 (5 bases). CDR1 is SGHAT and CDR2 is FQNNGV in the germline V gene. V was shortened by 5 bases and J by 4 bases, with 14 bases between the two germline ends. The length of the CDR3 is 15 residues.

The rearrangement links TRBV7-3 to TRBJ2-1; TRBD2 aligns across 8 bases. This CDR3 is built from 16 residues. The junction had 7 bases not matched to a gene; V was cut back by 2 bases and J by 4 bases. Germline values: CDR1 SGHTA, CDR2 FQGTGA. The CDR3 nucleotides are TGTGCCAGCAGCTTACTAGTCACTAGCGGATACAATGAGCAGTTCTTC. It specifies CASSLLVTSGYNEQFF.

CDR3 protein: CASSRPGETYEQYF. CDR3 coding DNA: TGTGCCAGCAGCCGCCCAGGGGAAACCTACGAGCAGTACTTC. This rearrangement joins TRBV7-9 to TRBJ2-7; maybe TRBD1 (6 bases). V lost 5 bases to trimming and J lost 2 bases, with 13 bases between them. The CDR3 spans 14 residues. Germline CDR1 and CDR2: SEHNR and FQNEAQ (reference sequence).

In this sample, this clonotype is medium-sized (0.01 to 0.1%). V is TRBV11-2 and J is TRBJ1-6; D call uncertain. The CDR3 spans 16 residues. Trimming pared 2 bases from V and 5 bases from J, leaving 13 bases between. Germline CDR1 is SGHAT and CDR2 is FQNNGV. The CDR3 loop reads CASSLLPTRNNSPLHF. The CDR3 DNA follows: TGTGCCAGCAGCTTACTTCCGACCCGAAATAATTCACCCCTCCACTTT.

Judged by abundance, this clonotype is medium-sized. The V and J genes are TRBV19 and TRBJ1-2; no firm D call. The CDR3 consists of 14 residues. V lost 7 bases to trimming and J lost 7 bases, with 19 bases between them. CDR1 is LNHDA and CDR2 is SQIVND in the germline V gene (reference sequence). CDR3 amino acids: CASTREKMGSGYTF. CDR3 bases: TGTGCCAGTACCCGGGAGAAGATGGGCTCTGGCTACACCTTC.

This clonotype is medium-sized in the sample. V gene TRBV2 combines with J gene TRBJ2-7; weak D call: TRBD1 (6 bases). The CDR3 extends over 15 amino acids. Germline CDR1 and CDR2: SNHLY and FYNNEI. V lost 5 bases to trimming and J lost 0 bases, with 14 bases between them. CDR3 amino acids: CASSPRQASSYEQYF. CDR3 bases: TGTGCCAGCAGTCCCCGACAGGCTTCCTCCTACGAGCAGTACTTC. Drawing the rest from reference TRBV2 and TRBJ2-7, the complete variable domain is EPEVTQTPSHQVTQMGQEVILRCVPISNHLYFYWYRQILGQKVEFLVSFYNNEISEKSEIFDDQFSVERPDGSNFTLKIRSTKLEDSAMYFCASSPRQASSYEQYFGPGTRLTVT.

The rearrangement uses TRBV9 and TRBJ2-3; 8 bases match TRBD2. Germline V lookup: CDR1 SGDLS, CDR2 YYNGEE. V dropped 2 bases and J dropped 2; count of bases not matched to a gene: 4. The CDR3 runs 15 residues. The CDR3 bases are TGTGCCAGCAGCGTGAGTAGCGGGGCCACAGATACGCAGTATTTT. Encoded protein: CASSVSSGATDTQYF.

The chain links TRBV7-2 to TRBJ2-7, with TRBD1 matching over 7 bases. The junction had 8 bases not matched to a gene; V was cut back by 6 bases and J by 0 bases. The CDR3 loop spans 15 amino acids. Germline V lookup: CDR1 SGHTA, CDR2 FQGNSA. CDR3 coding DNA: TGTGCCAGCAGACGCAAGACAGGGATCTCCTACGAGCAGTACTTC. It is translated as CASRRKTGISYEQYF. Variable domain in full (rest from reference TRBV7-2 and TRBJ2-7): GAGVSQSPSNKVTEKGKDVELRCDPISGHTALYWYRQSLGQGLEFLIYFQGNSAPDKSGLPSDRFSAERTGGSVSTLTIQRTQQEDSAVYLCASRRKTGISYEQYFGPGTRLTVT.

The gene calls are TRBV20-1 and TRBJ2-7, with D possibly being TRBD2 (6 bases). Trimming stripped 0 bases from V and 5 bases from J, with 23 bases between. This CDR3 region has 17 residues. Germline-derived CDR1 and CDR2 are DFQATT and SNEGSKA (reference sequence). The CDR3: CSARDMRLLAAYHEQYF. The DNA of the CDR3 is TGCAGTGCTAGAGATATGCGCTTACTAGCAGCATATCACGAGCAGTACTTC.

In its sample, this clonotype is medium-sized. This rearrangement joins TRBV4-3 to TRBJ2-7; D is unresolved. This CDR3 has 14 residues. V was shortened by 5 bases and J by 5 bases, with 16 bases between the two germline ends. Germline V lookup: CDR1 LGHNA, CDR2 YSLEER. The CDR3 sequence is CASSLAASGDEQYF. The CDR3 coding sequence is TGCGCCAGCAGCTTAGCAGCATCGGGCGACGAGCAGTACTTC.

V usage is TRBV27 and J usage is TRBJ1-1; TRBD1 agrees at 9 bases. J gave up 0 bases and V 5 bases, and 1 base lay outside the gene matches. From germline, CDR1 is MNHEY and CDR2 SMNVEV (reference sequence). This CDR3 is 14 amino acids long. CDR3 region: CASSGQGLNTEAFF. The CDR3 DNA reads TGTGCCAGCAGTGGACAGGGGCTGAACACTGAAGCTTTCTTT.

This rearrangement joins TRBV12-3 or TRBV12-4 to TRBJ2-7; TRBD2 matches at 9 bases. This CDR3 is built from 14 residues. With V trimmed by 6 bases and J by 2 bases, 5 bases remained unmatched. For the CDR3, the DNA is TGTGCCAGCAGACCCCGGACTAGCGCCTACGAGCAGTACTTC. It yields the protein CASRPRTSAYEQYF.

This clonotype was picked up a small number of times. The V call is TRBV27, the J call TRBJ2-1, with D perhaps matching TRBD2 (6 bases). CDR1 is MNHEY and CDR2 is SMNVEV in the germline V gene (reference sequence). V was cut by 4 bases and J by 2 bases, with 12 bases left in between. This CDR3 contains 15 residues. Here the CDR3 DNA reads TGTGCCAGCAGTTCTGACGCGGGGACCTACAATGAGCAGTTCTTC. Protein: CASSSDAGTYNEQFF.

In this sample, this clonotype turned up a few times. The chain recombines TRBV7-8 with TRBJ2-7; no firm D call. Per germline, CDR1 SGHVS and CDR2 FQNEAQ. Trimming shortened V by 5 bases and J by 5 bases, and 10 bases separated the two germline ends. This CDR3 comprises 12 residues. The CDR3 nucleotides are TGTGCCAGCAGCCCTGGGCTGAACGAGCAGTACTTC. Residues: CASSPGLNEQYF.

V and J are TRBV10-3 and TRBJ2-7; a possible D gene is TRBD1 (5 bases). This CDR3 has 11 residues. The germline gives CDR1 ENHRY, CDR2 SYGVKD. V shed 3 bases and J shed 9 bases, with 9 bases lying between them. The CDR3 here is CAISDQGAQYF. For the CDR3, the DNA is TGTGCCATCAGTGATCAAGGGGCGCAGTACTTC.

This clonotype is deemed large. The J gene is TRBJ2-3, the V gene TRBV5-1; tentatively, D is TRBD1 (6 bases). The CDR3 runs to 13 residues. The germline V gene has CDR1 SGHRS and CDR2 YFSETQ. With 5 bases removed from V and 6 bases from J, the gap between germline ends came to 13 bases. CDR3: CASRSRGSDTQYF. In DNA, the CDR3 is TGCGCCAGCAGGTCCAGGGGTTCGGATACGCAGTATTTT.

The chain carries TRBV6-1 and TRBJ2-1; D is ambiguous. The CDR3 loop spans 14 amino acids. Between the trimmed V and J ends, which lost 7 bases and 4 bases, there was a span of 14 bases. Germline CDR1 and CDR2: MNHNS and SASEGT. The CDR3 loop reads CASTQSDAYNEQFF. In DNA form, the CDR3 reads TGTGCCAGCACACAGAGTGATGCTTACAATGAGCAGTTCTTC.

The rearrangement links TRBV6-5 to TRBJ1-3; possibly TRBD1 for D (5 bases). The CDR3 totals 15 residues. V lost 4 bases, J lost 4 bases, and 14 bases lay in between. CDR1 and CDR2 (germline): MNHEY, SVGAGI. The chain's CDR3 is CASSFSGFSGNTIYF. The DNA for the CDR3 is TGTGCCAGCAGTTTCTCAGGGTTTTCCGGAAACACCATATATTTT.

The chain carries TRBV20-1 and TRBJ2-7, with D possibly being TRBD1 (6 bases). Trimming took 5 bases from V and 4 from J, leaving 18 bases between them. CDR3 length equals 14 residues. Germline CDR1 is DFQATT and CDR2 is SNEGSKA (reference sequence). The CDR3 DNA is TGCAGTGCTGCAACCCGGGACACCGAATACGAGCAGTACTTC. It encodes CSAATRDTEYEQYF.

This clonotype was observed at least ten times. The gene calls are TRBV20-1 and TRBJ2-3; 7 positions agree with TRBD2. The CDR3 covers 12 residues. V lost 6 bases to trimming and J lost 5 bases; unmatched junction nucleotides: 5. Germline lookup yields CDR1 DFQATT and CDR2 SNEGSKA (reference sequence). The CDR3 loop reads CSAAGEGDTQYF. Written as DNA, the CDR3 is TGCAGTGCGGCGGGAGAGGGAGATACGCAGTATTTT.